This TCR beta chain was recorded in a study of blood T cell repertoires in COVID-19. The CDR3 is 17 amino acids. Trimming left V 7 bases short and J 0 bases short, with 19 bases between. Germline V gene data show CDR1 as LNHDA and CDR2 as SQIVND (reference sequence). Measured with immunoSEQ multiplex PCR; TCRdb has only the in-frame clones, and not every one. The table includes 150,000 to 200,000 clones, about 88% detected once. The TCR originated in a man aged 55 to 70 with active or convalescent COVID-19. The sample taken for sequencing was peripheral blood. V is TRBV19 and J is TRBJ2-1, with a weak D call TRBD2 (5 bases). The CDR3 coding sequence is TGTGCCAGTAAAAGATCCGGGATCCTTAGCTCCTACAATGAGCAGTTCTTC. It encodes CASKRSGILSSYNEQFF.